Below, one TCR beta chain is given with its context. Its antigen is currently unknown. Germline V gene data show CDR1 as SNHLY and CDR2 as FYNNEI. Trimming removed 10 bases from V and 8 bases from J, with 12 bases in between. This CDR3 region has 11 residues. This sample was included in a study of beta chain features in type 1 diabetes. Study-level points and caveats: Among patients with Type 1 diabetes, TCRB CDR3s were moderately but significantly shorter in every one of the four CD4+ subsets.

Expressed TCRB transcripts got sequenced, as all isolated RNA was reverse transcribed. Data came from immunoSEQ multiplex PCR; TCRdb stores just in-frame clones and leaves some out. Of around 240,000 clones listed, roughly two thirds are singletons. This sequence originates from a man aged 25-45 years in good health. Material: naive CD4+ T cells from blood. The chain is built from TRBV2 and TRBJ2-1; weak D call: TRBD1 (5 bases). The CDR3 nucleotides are TGTGCCACCGGACAAAGGCATGAGCAGTTCTTC. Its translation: CATGQRHEQFF.